There are many counts of the clone carrying this T cell receptor beta chain. Germline V gene sequence: CDR1 SGHTA, CDR2 FQGNSA. The CDR3 sequence is 12 residues long. Trimming stripped 0 bases from V and 7 bases from J, with 3 bases between. TCRdb re-derived calls from the reads in MiXCR, one entry per CDR3 protein. The sample has some 450,000 distinct CDR3 sequences, 30% to 40% seen once. The data were obtained in a study of T cell repertoires in cytomegalovirus infection. This TCR was recovered from a human donor in good health (CMV status not recorded). Some clones in this sample may be carry-over from other donors' samples. Sequenced sample: PBMCs. V is TRBV7-2 and J is TRBJ2-2; D ambiguous. CDR3 DNA: TGTGCCAGCAGCTTAGCGGGCGGGGAGCTGTTTTTT. Its protein product is CASSLAGGELFF.